The sequence of this T cell receptor (beta chain) was determined in a study of CD8 T cells in Susac syndrome. Study results and caveats: The CD4+ T cell repertoires from Susac syndrome exhibited no clonal expansion.

CD8+ and CD4+ T cells were negatively isolated; TEMRA cells were FACS-enriched. cDNA came from about 0.51 to 1 ug RNA primed by random hexamers. Using its own MiXCR run on the immunoSEQ multiplex PCR reads, TCRdb lists one record per CDR3 protein. The sample lists around 200,000 distinct CDR3 sequences; approximately 94% were seen once. About this clonotype itself: Antigen specificity is unknown.

V lost 5 bases, J lost 10 bases, and 14 bases stayed unmatched. Germline values: CDR1 SGHAT, CDR2 FQNNGV. The CDR3 consists of 15 residues. The genes are TRBV11-2 and TRBJ1-1; TRBD1 matches at 9 bases. The clonotype originates from a human donor with Susac syndrome. The sample comprised CD4+ T cells from PBMCs. CDR3 region: CASSPLTGGLRGAFF. In nucleotides, the CDR3 is TGTGCCAGCAGCCCGTTGACAGGGGGACTCAGAGGAGCTTTCTTT.